Listed below are T cell receptor beta chains from one sample, sequenced in a study of cytomegalovirus exposure and HLA in healthy donors. Assay: immunoSEQ multiplex PCR; the TCRdb copy retains only in-frame clones and omits some. Of 100,000 to 150,000 clones listed, approximately 15% are singletons. The sequencing sample was made of PBMCs. The receptors shown here come from a young woman in good health and CMV-seronegative. CDR3s include the opening cysteine and the closing phenylalanine or tryptophan. A D gene is named only where the DNA matches it firmly. Clone sizes are given selectively: once, few, many, or a class where the clone is expanded.

V: TRBV7-3; size: few; D: TRBD1; J: TRBJ2-7; CDR3: CANNFRDRYSYEQYF; DNA: TGTGCCAACAACTTCCGGGACAGATACTCCTACGAGCAGTACTTC
V: TRBV15; size: .; D: TRBD1; J: TRBJ1-1; CDR3: CATSRDRPWLGQGAQSTEAFF; DNA: TGTGCCACCAGCAGAGATCGGCCTTGGTTGGGACAGGGGGCGCAGAGCACTGAAGCTTTCTTT
V: TRBV7-2; size: few; D: .; J: TRBJ2-7; CDR3: CASSSDGSVEQYF; DNA: TGTGCCAGCAGCTCTGATGGGAGTGTGGAGCAGTACTTC
V: TRBV5-1; size: .; D: TRBD2; J: TRBJ2-3; CDR3: CASSLLAGVTDTQYF; DNA: TGCGCCAGCAGCTTACTAGCGGGGGTCACAGATACGCAGTATTTT
V: TRBV19; size: .; D: .; J: TRBJ1-1; CDR3: CASSRLNTEAFF; DNA: TGTGCCAGTAGCCGTCTGAACACTGAAGCTTTCTTT
V: TRBV28; size: few; D: .; J: TRBJ2-7; CDR3: CASCPEGRRLAQYF; DNA: TGTGCCAGCTGTCCGGAGGGCCGCCGTTTGGCGCAGTACTTC
V: TRBV25-1; size: .; D: .; J: TRBJ2-7; CDR3: CASSGTQGGGSYEQYF; DNA: TGTGCCAGCAGTGGAACTCAGGGAGGCGGCTCCTACGAGCAGTACTTC
V: TRBV28; size: few; D: TRBD2; J: TRBJ2-3; CDR3: CASSRQAAGDTQYF; DNA: TGTGCCAGCAGTCGTCAGGCAGCGGGGGATACGCAGTATTTT
V: TRBV30; size: few; D: TRBD1; J: TRBJ1-2; CDR3: CASLTGGHGYTF; DNA: TGTGCCTCCCTGACAGGGGGCCATGGCTACACCTTC
V: TRBV28; size: .; D: TRBD1; J: TRBJ1-1; CDR3: CASRPGTALVAFF; DNA: TGTGCCAGCAGACCAGGGACAGCGCTGGTGGCTTTCTTT
V: TRBV2; size: .; D: TRBD1; J: TRBJ1-2; CDR3: CASIGQAYGYTF; DNA: TGTGCCAGCATTGGACAGGCCTATGGCTACACCTTC
V: TRBV10-1; size: few; D: TRBD1; J: TRBJ1-2; CDR3: CASSEAPDRRGGYTF; DNA: TGCGCCAGCAGTGAGGCCCCGGACAGGAGAGGCGGCTACACCTTC
V: TRBV19; size: .; D: .; J: TRBJ1-1; CDR3: CATYRAGDTEAFF; DNA: TGTGCCACCTACAGGGCCGGGGACACTGAAGCTTTCTTT
V: TRBV7-6; size: few; D: .; J: TRBJ1-1; CDR3: CASSLKNSDSEAFF; DNA: TGTGCCAGCAGCTTAAAGAATTCGGACAGTGAAGCTTTCTTT
V: TRBV7-9; size: .; D: .; J: TRBJ1-6; CDR3: CASRPSQRSSPLHF; DNA: TGTGCCAGCAGGCCCTCACAGAGATCCTCACCCCTCCACTTT
V: TRBV28; size: few; D: TRBD2; J: TRBJ2-5; CDR3: CANGTSGRGETQYF; DNA: TGTGCCAACGGGACTAGCGGGAGAGGAGAGACCCAGTACTTC
V: TRBV7-2; size: .; D: TRBD2; J: TRBJ2-2; CDR3: CASSLFAAGGGNTGELFF; DNA: TGTGCCAGCAGCTTATTCGCAGCGGGGGGCGGGAACACCGGGGAGCTGTTTTTT
V: TRBV29-1; size: .; D: .; J: TRBJ2-1; CDR3: CSVGPSTSSYNEQFF; DNA: TGCAGCGTTGGCCCCTCCACTAGCTCCTACAATGAGCAGTTCTTC
V: TRBV6-5; size: .; D: TRBD2; J: TRBJ2-7; CDR3: CASSHVAGGPGEQYF; DNA: TGTGCCAGCAGCCACGTAGCGGGAGGGCCGGGGGAGCAGTACTTC
V: TRBV7-3; size: .; D: .; J: TRBJ2-2; CDR3: CASSSDRGGYTGELFF; DNA: TGTGCCAGCAGCTCCGACAGGGGAGGGTACACCGGGGAGCTGTTTTTT
V: TRBV7-9; size: few; D: .; J: TRBJ1-1; CDR3: CASSVGRDGNTEAFF; DNA: TGTGCCAGCTCTGTGGGGCGGGACGGGAACACTGAAGCTTTCTTT
V: TRBV6-5; size: .; D: .; J: TRBJ1-3; CDR3: CASRPTGSGNTIYF; DNA: TGTGCCAGCAGACCTACAGGGTCGGGAAACACCATATATTTT
V: TRBV6-1; size: .; D: .; J: TRBJ2-7; CDR3: CASSEALQGGNYEQYF; DNA: TGTGCCAGCAGTGAAGCGCTACAGGGTGGAAACTACGAGCAGTACTTC
V: TRBV27; size: few; D: TRBD2; J: TRBJ2-1; CDR3: CASSLRREGRGNEQFF; DNA: TGTGCCAGCAGTTTGCGGCGGGAGGGCCGGGGGAATGAGCAGTTCTTC
V: TRBV6-5; size: .; D: .; J: TRBJ1-1; CDR3: CASAPNEVEAFF; DNA: TGTGCCAGCGCACCAAATGAGGTTGAAGCTTTCTTT
V: TRBV6-1; size: once; D: TRBD2; J: TRBJ2-3; CDR3: CASRKSGGPPDTQYF; DNA: TGTGCCAGCAGGAAATCGGGGGGGCCCCCAGATACGCAGTATTTT
V: TRBV28; size: .; D: .; J: TRBJ1-5; CDR3: CASSPLGGGNQPQHF; DNA: TGTGCCAGCAGTCCCCTGGGAGGGGGCAATCAGCCCCAGCATTTT
V: TRBV2; size: few; D: .; J: TRBJ1-5; CDR3: CASSDHRDQPQHF; DNA: TGTGCCAGCAGTGATCACAGGGATCAGCCCCAGCATTTT
V: TRBV5-4; size: few; D: .; J: TRBJ1-1; CDR3: CATAVGHTTEAFF; DNA: TGTGCCACCGCCGTGGGACACACCACTGAAGCTTTCTTT
V: TRBV2; size: .; D: .; J: TRBJ1-2; CDR3: CASSVRAGRDYGYTF; DNA: TGTGCCAGCAGTGTCAGGGCGGGGCGCGACTATGGCTACACCTTC
V: TRBV5-4; size: .; D: TRBD1; J: TRBJ1-1; CDR3: CASSPPGQLILNTEAFF; DNA: TGTGCCAGCAGCCCACCGGGACAGCTTATACTGAACACTGAAGCTTTCTTT
V: TRBV20-1; size: few; D: TRBD1; J: TRBJ1-4; CDR3: CSAREGQAGAF; DNA: TGCAGTGCTAGAGAGGGACAGGCAGGAGCTTTT
V: TRBV29-1; size: .; D: TRBD2; J: TRBJ2-7; CDR3: CSVGGGREPYEQYF; DNA: TGCAGCGTTGGGGGAGGGAGGGAGCCCTACGAGCAGTACTTC
V: TRBV29-1; size: few; D: .; J: TRBJ2-1; CDR3: CSLRRGSYNEQFF; DNA: TGCAGCCTCCGACGGGGCTCCTACAATGAGCAGTTCTTC
V: TRBV4-1; size: .; D: TRBD2; J: TRBJ2-6; CDR3: CASSHLAGSSGANVLTF; DNA: TGCGCCAGCAGCCATCTAGCGGGGTCCTCTGGGGCCAACGTCCTGACTTTC
V: TRBV6-1; size: .; D: TRBD1; J: TRBJ1-4; CDR3: CASSTPQGVHEKLFF; DNA: TGTGCCAGCAGCACACCACAGGGGGTGCACGAAAAACTGTTTTTT
V: TRBV7-2; size: .; D: .; J: TRBJ2-5; CDR3: CASSLWVAQETQYF; DNA: TGTGCCAGCAGCTTATGGGTAGCCCAAGAGACCCAGTACTTC
V: TRBV28; size: .; D: TRBD1; J: TRBJ1-1; CDR3: CASSPGQGAKEAFF; DNA: TGTGCCAGCAGTCCGGGACAGGGGGCGAAGGAAGCTTTCTTT
V: TRBV9; size: few; D: TRBD2; J: TRBJ2-1; CDR3: CASSNPGLAGNNEQFF; DNA: TGTGCCAGCAGCAATCCGGGACTAGCGGGGAACAATGAGCAGTTCTTC